Shown below are 12 T cell receptor beta chains from a single sample sequenced in a study of blood T cell repertoires in COVID-19. Profiling relied on immunoSEQ multiplex PCR, and the TCRdb table lists in-frame clones only, not all of them. The data hold about 250,000 clones, with about nine tenths observed a single time. Sequencing was done on a sample of peripheral blood. The receptors come from a woman aged 55-70 years who had recovered from COVID-19.

The V and J genes are TRBV6-1 and TRBJ1-3; D might be TRBD1 (5 bases). The CDR3 consists of 16 residues. V lost 0 bases and J lost 2, with 11 bases in between. Germline CDR1 and CDR2: MNHNS and SASEGT. CDR3: CASSEAGPSPGNTIYF. The DNA for the CDR3 is TGTGCCAGCAGTGAAGCGGGGCCGAGCCCTGGAAACACCATATATTTT.

V usage is TRBV11-2 and J usage is TRBJ2-7; weak D call: TRBD2 (6 bases). The germline V and J ends were trimmed by 5 bases and 2 bases, with 22 bases remaining between them. CDR1 is SGHAT, CDR2 FQNNGV, per germline. This CDR3 contains 17 residues. The CDR3 protein is CASSRQFGGTATYEQYF. The CDR3 DNA reads as TGTGCCAGCAGCCGGCAATTCGGCGGGACGGCCACCTACGAGCAGTACTTC.

V gene TRBV5-6 combines with J gene TRBJ1-4, with 7 nucleotides matching TRBD1. The trim removed 2 bases at V and 8 bases at J, leaving 3 bases unmatched. The CDR3 covers 13 residues. The V gene's germline CDR1 is SGHDT and CDR2 YYEEEE. CDR3 DNA: TGTGCCAGCAGCTTTACAGGGGTGGAAAAACTGTTTTTT. It specifies CASSFTGVEKLFF.

The chain uses TRBV10-3 and TRBJ2-7; TRBD2 agrees at 7 bases. Germline values: CDR1 ENHRY, CDR2 SYGVKD. The CDR3 spans 15 residues. Trimming at V came to 6 bases and at J to 0 bases, leaving 8 bases not matched to a gene. CDR3 region: CAIRGARGSSYEQYF. The CDR3 DNA reads TGTGCCATCAGGGGAGCGCGGGGGAGCTCCTACGAGCAGTACTTC.

The J gene is TRBJ2-7, the V gene TRBV5-1, with D possibly matching TRBD2 (5 bases). Germline loops: CDR1 SGHRS, CDR2 YFSETQ. The CDR3 totals 14 residues. V was cut by 4 bases and J by 0 bases, with 11 bases left in between. CDR3 sequence reads: CASSREHSSYEQYF. As DNA, the CDR3 is TGCGCCAGCAGCCGGGAACATTCCTCCTACGAGCAGTACTTC.

The chain carries TRBV2 and TRBJ1-5; the match to TRBD1 covers 9 bases. Germline assignment: CDR1 SNHLY and CDR2 FYNNEI. The CDR3 is made up of 16 amino acids. Trimming cost V 5 bases and J 0 bases; bases outside gene matches: 5. Here the CDR3 DNA reads TGTGCCAGCAGTCGACAGGGGGGTTATAGCAATCAGCCCCAGCATTTT. It encodes CASSRQGGYSNQPQHF.

The rearrangement links TRBV4-3 to TRBJ2-7; 8 bases map to TRBD1. Trimming took 1 base from V and 6 from J; bases not matched to a gene: 8. Germline CDR1 LGHNA, CDR2 YSLEER. CDR3 size: 15 residues. Written as DNA, the CDR3 is TGCGCCAGCAGCCAAGTTTTAGGGACAGGATTCGAGCAGTACTTC. The encoded protein is CASSQVLGTGFEQYF.

The rearrangement links TRBV18 to TRBJ1-4; D is unclear. Per germline, CDR1 KGHSH and CDR2 LQKENI. V lost 2 bases and J 3 bases, leaving 7 bases between the germline ends. This CDR3 has 14 residues. This chain's CDR3 is CASSPWQSNEKLFF. DNA of the CDR3: TGTGCCAGCTCACCATGGCAGTCTAATGAAAAACTGTTTTTT. The variable domain in full, with the rest retrieved from reference TRBV18 and TRBJ1-4, is NAGVMQNPRHLVRRRGQEARLRCSPMKGHSHVYWYRQLPEEGLKFMVYLQKENIIDESGMPKERFSAEFPKEGPSILRIQQVVRGDSAAYFCASSPWQSNEKLFFGSGTQLSVL.

This CDR3 reads CASSLFAGSGNTIYF. The CDR3 nucleotides are TGTGCCAGCAGTTTATTTGCCGGCTCTGGAAACACCATATATTTT. This chain connects TRBV27 to TRBJ1-3; D remains ambiguous. CDR3 length equals 15 residues. Germline assignment: CDR1 MNHEY and CDR2 SMNVEV (reference sequence). V gave up 1 base and J gave up 0 bases, with 7 bases separating them.

The rearrangement joins TRBV2 to TRBJ2-1; 14 bases line up with TRBD2. V dropped 6 bases and J dropped 9; count of bases not matched to a gene: 10. Germline CDR1 SNHLY, CDR2 FYNNEI. There are 16 residues in the CDR3. CDR3 in amino acids: CASRPRLAGGHLEQFF. The CDR3 DNA sequence: TGTGCCAGCAGACCCCGACTAGCGGGGGGGCATCTTGAGCAGTTCTTC.

The CDR3 coding sequence is TGTGCCAGCAGCGGTGCACGGGATTCACCCCTCCACTTT. Translating gives CASSGARDSPLHF. This sequence joins TRBV9 and TRBJ1-6; D unclear. Per the germline V gene, CDR1 is SGDLS and CDR2 is YYNGEE. The germline V and J ends were trimmed by 3 bases and 8 bases, with 9 bases remaining between them. The CDR3 covers 13 residues. Full variable domain (missing parts from reference TRBV9 and TRBJ1-6): DSGVTQTPKHLITATGQRVTLRCSPRSGDLSVYWYQQSLDQGLQFLIQYYNGEERAKGNILERFSAQQFPDLHSELNLSSLELGDSALYFCASSGARDSPLHFGNGTRLTVT.

The rearrangement links TRBV19 to TRBJ2-2; 8 bases fit TRBD1. Germline loops: CDR1 LNHDA, CDR2 SQIVND (reference sequence). Unmatched junction bases numbered 3, after V lost 8 bases and J lost 1 base. The CDR3 spans 14 residues. The CDR3, as DNA: TGTGCCAGTGCGGGACAGGTGAACACCGGGGAGCTGTTTTTT. Residues: CASAGQVNTGELFF.